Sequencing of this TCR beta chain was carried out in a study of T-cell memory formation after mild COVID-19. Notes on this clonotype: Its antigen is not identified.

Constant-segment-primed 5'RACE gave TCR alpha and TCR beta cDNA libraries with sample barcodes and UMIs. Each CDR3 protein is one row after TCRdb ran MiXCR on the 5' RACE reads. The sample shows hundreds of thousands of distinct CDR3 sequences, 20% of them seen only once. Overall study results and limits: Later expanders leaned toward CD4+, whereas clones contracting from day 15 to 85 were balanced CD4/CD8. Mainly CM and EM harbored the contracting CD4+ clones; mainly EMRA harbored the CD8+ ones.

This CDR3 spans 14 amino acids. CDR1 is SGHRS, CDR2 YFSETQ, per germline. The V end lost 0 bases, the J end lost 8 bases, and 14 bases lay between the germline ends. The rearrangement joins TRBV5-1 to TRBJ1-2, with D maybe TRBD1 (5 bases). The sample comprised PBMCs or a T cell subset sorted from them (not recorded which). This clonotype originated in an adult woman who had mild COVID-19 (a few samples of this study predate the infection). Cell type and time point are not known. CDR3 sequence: CASSLGVAGKGYTF. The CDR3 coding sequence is TGCGCCAGCAGCTTGGGGGTTGCAGGGAAGGGCTACACCTTC.